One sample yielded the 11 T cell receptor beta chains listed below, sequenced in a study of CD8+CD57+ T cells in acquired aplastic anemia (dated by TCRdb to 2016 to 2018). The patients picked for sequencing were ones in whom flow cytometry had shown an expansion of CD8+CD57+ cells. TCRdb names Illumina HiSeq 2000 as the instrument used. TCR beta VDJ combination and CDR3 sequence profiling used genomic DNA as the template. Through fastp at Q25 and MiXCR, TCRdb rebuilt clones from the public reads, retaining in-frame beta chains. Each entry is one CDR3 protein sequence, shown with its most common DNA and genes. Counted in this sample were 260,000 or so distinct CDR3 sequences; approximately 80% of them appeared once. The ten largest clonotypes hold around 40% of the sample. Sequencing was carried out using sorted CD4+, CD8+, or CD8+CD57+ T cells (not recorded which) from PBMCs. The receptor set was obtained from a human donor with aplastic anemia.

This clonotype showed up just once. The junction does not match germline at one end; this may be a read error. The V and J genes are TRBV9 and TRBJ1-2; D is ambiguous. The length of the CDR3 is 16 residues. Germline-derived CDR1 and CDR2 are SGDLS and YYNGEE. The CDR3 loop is CASSVEGYGLVYGYTF. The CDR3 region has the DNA TGCGCCAGCAGCGTGGAGGGCTACGGCCTGGTATATGGCTACACCTTC.

The CDR3 bases are TGTGCCAGCACCTCGGACAGGACCTACAATGAGCAGTTCTTC. Its translation: CASTSDRTYNEQFF. The chain combines TRBV11-2 with TRBJ2-1; 7 nucleotides align to TRBD1. Unmatched junction bases numbered 5, after V lost 7 bases and J lost 2 bases. Germline V lookup: CDR1 SGHAT, CDR2 FQNNGV. This CDR3 is built from 14 residues.

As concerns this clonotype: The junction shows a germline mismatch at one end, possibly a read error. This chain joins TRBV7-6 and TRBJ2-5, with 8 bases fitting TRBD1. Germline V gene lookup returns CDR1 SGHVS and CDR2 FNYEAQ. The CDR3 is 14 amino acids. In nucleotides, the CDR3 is TGTGCCACCAGCTCGGGCAGGGGGCAAGAAACCCACTACTTC. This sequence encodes CATSSGRGQETHYF.

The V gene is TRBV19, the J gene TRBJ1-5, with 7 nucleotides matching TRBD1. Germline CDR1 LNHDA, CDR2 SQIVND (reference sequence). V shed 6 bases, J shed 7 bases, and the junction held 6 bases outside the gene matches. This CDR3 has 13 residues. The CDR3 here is CASSNDREQPQHF. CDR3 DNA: TGTGCCAGTAGCAATGACAGGGAACAGCCCCAGCATTTT. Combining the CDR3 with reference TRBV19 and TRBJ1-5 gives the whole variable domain DGGITQSPKYLFRKEGQNVTLSCEQNLNHDAMYWYRQDPGQGLRLIYYSQIVNDFQKGDIAEGYSVSREKKESFPLTVTSAQKNPTAFYLCASSNDREQPQHFGDGTRLSIL.

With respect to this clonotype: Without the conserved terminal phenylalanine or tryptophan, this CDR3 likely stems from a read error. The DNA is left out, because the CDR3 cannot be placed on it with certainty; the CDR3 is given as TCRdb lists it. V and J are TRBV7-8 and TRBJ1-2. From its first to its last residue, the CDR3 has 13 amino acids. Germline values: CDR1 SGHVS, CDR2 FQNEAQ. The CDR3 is CASSLGLGRGTHY.

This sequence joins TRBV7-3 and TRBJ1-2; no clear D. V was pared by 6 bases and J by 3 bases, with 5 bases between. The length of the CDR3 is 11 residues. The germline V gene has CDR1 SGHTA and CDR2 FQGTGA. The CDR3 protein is CASSVDYGYTF. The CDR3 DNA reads TGTGCCAGCAGTGTCGACTATGGCTACACCTTC.

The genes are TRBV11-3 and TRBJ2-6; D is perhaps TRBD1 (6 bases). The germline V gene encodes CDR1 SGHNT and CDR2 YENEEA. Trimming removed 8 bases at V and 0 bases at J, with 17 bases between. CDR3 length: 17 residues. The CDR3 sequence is CASSRQANASGANVLTF. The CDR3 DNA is TGTGCCAGCTCAAGACAGGCCAACGCCTCTGGGGCCAACGTCCTGACTTTC.

CDR3 amino acids: CASRIDRGGGSDEQFF. The CDR3 DNA sequence: TGTGCCAGCAGGATCGATCGCGGCGGGGGGAGCGATGAGCAGTTCTTC. This rearrangement joins TRBV5-5 to TRBJ2-1, with 8 bases fitting TRBD2. This CDR3 has 16 amino acids. The V gene's germline CDR1 is SGHKS and CDR2 YYEKEE (reference sequence). The V segment lost 5 bases and the J segment 8 bases; nucleotides outside the gene matches: 15.

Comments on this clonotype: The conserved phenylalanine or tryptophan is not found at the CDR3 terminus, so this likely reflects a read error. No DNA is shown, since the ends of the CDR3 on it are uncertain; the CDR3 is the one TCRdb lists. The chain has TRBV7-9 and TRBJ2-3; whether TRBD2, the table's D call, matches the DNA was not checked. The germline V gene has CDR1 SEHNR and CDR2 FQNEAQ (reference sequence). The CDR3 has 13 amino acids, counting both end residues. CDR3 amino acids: CASSYEGSGAHYY.

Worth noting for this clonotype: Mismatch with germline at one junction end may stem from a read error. The CDR3 DNA reads TGTGCCACCAGCAGGGGCTCCAAGCCAGAGACGCAGTATTTC. Translated, it gives CATSRGSKPETQYF. The chain carries TRBV15 and TRBJ2-3; no clear D gene. The CDR3 runs to 14 residues. CDR1 is LNHNV, CDR2 YYDKDF, per germline (reference sequence).

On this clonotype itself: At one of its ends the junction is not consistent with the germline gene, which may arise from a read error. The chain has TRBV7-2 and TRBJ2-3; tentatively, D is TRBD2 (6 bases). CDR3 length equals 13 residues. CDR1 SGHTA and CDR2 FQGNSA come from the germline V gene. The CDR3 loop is CASRAGGTYGYTF. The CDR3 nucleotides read TGTGCCAGCAGGGCCGGGGGTACATATGGCTACACTTTT. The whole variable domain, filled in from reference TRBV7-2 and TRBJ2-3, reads GAGVSQSPSNKVTEKGKDVELRCDPISGHTALYWYRQSLGQGLEFLIYFQGNSAPDKSGLPSDRFSAERTGGSVSTLTIQRTQQEDSAVYLCASRAGGTYGYTFGPGTRLTVL.